The 28 T cell receptor beta chains reported below all come from one sample, sequenced in a study of cytomegalovirus exposure and HLA in healthy donors. Use of 60 Vbeta and 13 Jbeta primers characterized the PCR. Produced via immunoSEQ multiplex PCR; TCRdb's table is partial and in-frame only. The profile shows more than 95,000 clones, 81% of them singletons. The sample was PBMCs. These TCRs come from a woman aged 25 to 39 in good health and CMV-seronegative.

V is TRBV10-1 and J is TRBJ2-1; TRBD2 is a possible D gene (6 bases). The CDR3 loop spans 14 amino acids. CDR1 and CDR2 from the germline V gene are WNHNN and SYGVQD (reference sequence). V dropped 4 bases and J dropped 0 bases, with 7 bases sitting between them. The CDR3 nucleotides read TGCGCCAGCAGTGTGGGGGGCTCCTACAATGAGCAGTTCTTC. Translated: CASSVGGSYNEQFF.

The genes are TRBV5-4 and TRBJ1-6; weak D call: TRBD1 (5 bases). The CDR3 extends over 15 amino acids. Germline CDR1 reads SGHNT; CDR2 reads YYREEE (reference sequence). The ends were cut back, 1 base at V and 7 bases at J, with 12 bases in the middle. The CDR3 bases are TGTGCCAGCAGCTTGCCGGGAGCAGGGAATTCACCCCTCCACTTT. Amino acids: CASSLPGAGNSPLHF.

The chain uses TRBV18 and TRBJ2-2; 9 nucleotides agree with TRBD1. The CDR3 is made up of 15 amino acids. Germline CDR1 is KGHSH and CDR2 is LQKENI. V lost 1 base to trimming and J lost 4 bases; unmatched junction nucleotides: 1. Here the CDR3 reads CASSPRQGGTGELFF. DNA for the CDR3: TGTGCCAGCTCACCACGACAGGGGGGCACCGGGGAGCTGTTTTTT.

This clone has just a few counts. The chain has TRBV5-1 and TRBJ1-2; D is uncertain. V lost 2 bases, J lost 2 bases, and 10 bases lay in between. The V gene's germline CDR1 is SGHRS and CDR2 YFSETQ. This CDR3 comprises 14 residues. The CDR3 sequence: CASSLTTANYGYTF. Written as DNA, the CDR3 is TGCGCCAGCAGCTTAACTACCGCGAACTATGGCTACACCTTC. Based on the CDR3 plus reference TRBV5-1 and TRBJ1-2, the full variable domain is KAGVTQTPRYLIKTRGQQVTLSCSPISGHRSVSWYQQTPGQGLQFLFEYFSETQRNKGNFPGRFSGRQFSNSRSEMNVSTLELGDSALYLCASSLTTANYGYTFGSGTRLTVV.

J is TRBJ2-7 and V is TRBV5-1; 7 bases fit TRBD2. Germline lookup yields CDR1 SGHRS and CDR2 YFSETQ. Trimming at V came to 4 bases and at J to 9 bases, leaving 16 bases not matched to a gene. The CDR3 spans 15 residues. In DNA, the CDR3 is TGCGCCAGCAGCCTTGGGACTATTAAGGGCTTAGTGCAGTACTTC. It codes for CASSLGTIKGLVQYF.

The chain uses TRBV25-1 and TRBJ2-7, with D unresolved. The V gene's germline CDR1 is MGHDK and CDR2 SYGVNS. The CDR3 runs to 11 residues. Trimming removed 4 bases from V and 3 bases from J, with 4 bases in between. The CDR3, as DNA: TGTGCCAGCAGTGCCCTCTACGAGCAGTACTTC. Its protein product is CASSALYEQYF.

This chain connects TRBV11-2 to TRBJ1-1; no clear D gene. This CDR3 is built from 15 residues. The V gene's germline CDR1 is SGHAT and CDR2 FQNNGV. The V and J ends lost 4 bases and 4 bases respectively, with 16 bases between them. In DNA, the CDR3 is TGTGCCAGCAGCTCGATGTCCGGGGTGTTCACTGAAGCTTTCTTT. As protein: CASSSMSGVFTEAFF.

In its sample, this clone was seen a few times. The chain couples TRBV21-1 to TRBJ1-1; TRBD1 is the table's D call and was not checked against the DNA. TRBV21-1 has pseudogene status. This CDR3 spans 13 amino acids. The CDR3 bases are TGTGCCAGCAGCAACCACAGGACCCTGGGAGCTTTCTTT. Translation: CASSNHRTLGAFF.

The genes are TRBV4-2 and TRBJ2-4; D may be TRBD2 (6 bases). This CDR3 spans 16 amino acids. Trimming shortened V by 0 bases and J by 2 bases, and 11 bases separated the two germline ends. Germline values: CDR1 LGHNA, CDR2 YNFKEQ. The CDR3 sequence is CASSQEDGGSKNIQYF. CDR3 bases: TGTGCCAGCAGCCAAGAGGACGGAGGGTCCAAAAACATTCAGTACTTC.

This clone was found once. The rearrangement links TRBV6-6 to TRBJ1-1; maybe TRBD1 (5 bases). CDR3 length equals 13 residues. In germline, CDR1 is MNHNY, CDR2 SVGAGI (reference sequence). The V and J ends lost 7 bases and 6 bases respectively, with 15 bases between them. The CDR3 nucleotides are TGTGCCAGCACTCCCAGGGCGCTCCCTGAAGCTTTCTTT. Encoded protein: CASTPRALPEAFF.

The chain joins TRBV6-1 to TRBJ1-5; the D gene is possibly TRBD1 (5 bases). CDR3 size: 14 residues. Germline lookup yields CDR1 MNHNS and CDR2 SASEGT. Deletions cut 6 bases from V and 1 base from J, with 10 bases between. CDR3 in DNA: TGTGCCAGCAGACTGGAGGGGAGCAATCAGCCCCAGCATTTT. It specifies CASRLEGSNQPQHF.

This chain joins TRBV10-2 and TRBJ1-2, with TRBD1 matching over 9 bases. The germline CDR1 and CDR2 sequences are WSHSY and SAAADI. After removal of 6 bases from V and 6 bases from J, the junction contained 8 bases not matched to a gene. This CDR3 spans 14 amino acids. As DNA, the CDR3 is TGCGCCAGCAGAAAAAACAGGGGGCGCGATGGCTACACCTTC. Its translation is CASRKNRGRDGYTF.

This sequence joins TRBV19 and TRBJ2-1; no definite D call. V lost 10 bases and J lost 14, with 21 bases in between. The CDR3 totals 12 residues. Germline V gene lookup returns CDR1 LNHDA and CDR2 SQIVND (reference sequence). This chain's CDR3 is CATQNLALQEFF. The CDR3 DNA sequence: TGTGCCACCCAAAACCTGGCGCTTCAGGAGTTCTTC.

The gene calls are TRBV5-6 and TRBJ1-2; 7 nucleotides agree with TRBD1. The CDR3 contains 14 residues. V lost 4 bases and J lost 5; bases outside the gene matches: 8. Germline V gene sequence: CDR1 SGHDT, CDR2 YYEEEE. The CDR3 nucleotides read TGTGCCAGCAGCCTCCGGGACAGCCCTTATGGCTACACCTTC. Its translation: CASSLRDSPYGYTF.

The rearrangement joins TRBV10-3 to TRBJ2-1; TRBD1 might be the D (6 bases). The CDR3 has 13 residues. Germline CDR1 and CDR2: ENHRY and SYGVKD. Trimming took 11 bases from V and 5 from J, leaving 16 bases between them. The CDR3 reads CAVGQNSDNEQFF. The CDR3 DNA follows: TGTGCCGTCGGACAGAACTCAGACAATGAGCAGTTCTTC.

The rearrangement uses TRBV6-1 and TRBJ1-5; 7 bases are shared with TRBD1. The CDR3 runs 14 residues. V shed 7 bases, J shed 7 bases, and the junction held 10 bases outside the gene matches. The germline gives CDR1 MNHNS, CDR2 SASEGT. CDR3 sequence (DNA): TGTGCCAGCAAACCCGGGACAGCGTTCCAGCCCCAGCATTTT. Its translation: CASKPGTAFQPQHF.

Remarks on this clone: At one boundary the junction diverges from the germline segment, which might be a read error. Other DNA sequences in this specimen translate into the identical CDR3. The gene calls are TRBV13 and TRBJ2-7; 14 bases line up with TRBD2. The length of the CDR3 is 15 residues. Germline V gives CDR1 PRHDT, CDR2 FYEKMQ (reference sequence). Written as DNA, the CDR3 is TGTGCCAGCAGCCCCAGGACTAGCGGGAGGTACGAGCAGTACTTT. Translation gives CASSPRTSGRYEQYF.

The V gene is TRBV27, the J gene TRBJ1-5, with D possibly TRBD1 on 6 matching bases. Per germline, CDR1 MNHEY and CDR2 SMNVEV (reference sequence). This CDR3 has 15 amino acids. V gave up 8 bases and J gave up 7 bases, with 21 bases separating them. The CDR3 nucleotides are TGTGCCAGCGCAACGCGGGGGGGCGCGAGGCAGCCCCAGCATTTT. It translates to CASATRGGARQPQHF.

The V call is TRBV6-1, the J call TRBJ1-5, with TRBD1 identical over 10 bases. J was trimmed by 4 bases and V by 6 bases; bases with no gene match: 3. CDR1 is MNHNS, CDR2 SASEGT, per germline. This CDR3 has 14 amino acids. The CDR3 is CASRGDRGNQPQHF. The DNA for the CDR3 is TGTGCCAGCAGGGGGGACAGGGGTAATCAGCCCCAGCATTTT.

The V and J genes are TRBV4-1 and TRBJ2-7; D may be TRBD1 (6 bases). The CDR3 has 17 residues. V lost 4 bases and J 0 bases, leaving 19 bases between the germline ends. From germline, CDR1 is MGHRA and CDR2 YSYEKL. The CDR3 nucleotides read TGCGCCAGCAGCCCTAACCGCTGGACAGATCCCTCCTACGAGCAGTACTTC. It encodes CASSPNRWTDPSYEQYF.

CDR3 protein: CASSISLTGLLNTEAFF. CDR3 coding DNA: TGTGCCAGCAGCATATCGCTCACGGGACTTTTGAACACTGAAGCTTTCTTT. The chain combines TRBV5-6 with TRBJ1-1, with D perhaps matching TRBD1 (5 bases). V was clipped by 4 bases and J by 0 bases, with 19 bases between them. The CDR3 consists of 17 residues. Germline V gene sequence: CDR1 SGHDT, CDR2 YYEEEE.

V usage is TRBV4-2 and J usage is TRBJ1-1; no reliable D call. Germline V lookup: CDR1 LGHNA, CDR2 YNFKEQ. V lost 1 base, J lost 3 bases, and 12 bases lay in between. This CDR3 has 15 residues. For the CDR3, the DNA is TGTGCCAGCAGCCAAGCCGAGGGATTAGACACTGAAGCTTTCTTT. It codes for CASSQAEGLDTEAFF.

V and J are TRBV19 and TRBJ1-1; 8 nucleotides match TRBD1. V gave up 6 bases and J gave up 0 bases; unmatched junction bases: 6. Germline lookup yields CDR1 LNHDA and CDR2 SQIVND (reference sequence). CDR3 size: 15 residues. The CDR3 sequence: CASSTGGLMNTEAFF. The CDR3 bases are TGTGCCAGTAGCACAGGGGGGTTAATGAACACTGAAGCTTTCTTT.

The chain has TRBV4-3 and TRBJ2-1, with TRBD1 matching 8 bases. The CDR3 runs to 17 residues. V lost 0 bases and J lost 5; bases outside the gene matches: 9. Germline values: CDR1 LGHNA, CDR2 YSLEER. Here the CDR3 reads CASSQDLGGTGNNEQFF. CDR3 bases: TGCGCCAGCAGCCAAGACCTTGGTGGGACAGGCAACAATGAGCAGTTCTTC.

The CDR3 DNA is TGCGCCAGCAGCGAATACGGGAGGTCAAGTTTCACTGAAGCTTTCTTT. Its protein is CASSEYGRSSFTEAFF. The chain links TRBV4-1 to TRBJ1-1; D unresolved. The CDR3 is made up of 16 amino acids. The V end was cut by 5 bases, the J end by 4 bases, with 20 bases between. Germline V lookup: CDR1 MGHRA, CDR2 YSYEKL.

V is TRBV19 and J is TRBJ1-1; 7 positions match TRBD1. V lost 1 base and J lost 6; bases outside the gene matches: 8. Germline V gene sequence: CDR1 LNHDA, CDR2 SQIVND (reference sequence). The CDR3 sequence is 15 residues long. CDR3 DNA sequence: TGTGCCAGTAGTATAGGGACCAGGGGGGCGGCTGAAGCTTTCTTT. Its protein is CASSIGTRGAAEAFF.

V gene TRBV6-5 combines with J gene TRBJ2-2; TRBD1 might be the D (6 bases). V lost 2 bases and J 4 bases, leaving 8 bases between the germline ends. Germline V lookup: CDR1 MNHEY, CDR2 SVGAGI. The CDR3 runs 14 residues. The CDR3 protein is CASSYTGRTGELFF. CDR3 nucleotide sequence: TGTGCCAGCAGTTACACAGGGCGCACCGGGGAGCTGTTTTTT.

This chain uses TRBV4-2 with TRBJ2-2; 8 bases match TRBD2. The CDR3 length is 18 residues. After removal of 2 bases from V and 7 bases from J, the junction contained 15 bases not matched to a gene. Looked up from germline, CDR1 is LGHNA and CDR2 is YNFKEQ. The CDR3 coding sequence is TGTGCCAGCAGCCAAATAACGCCAAGCGGGAGAGCTGTCGGGGAGCTGTTTTTT. Its translation: CASSQITPSGRAVGELFF.